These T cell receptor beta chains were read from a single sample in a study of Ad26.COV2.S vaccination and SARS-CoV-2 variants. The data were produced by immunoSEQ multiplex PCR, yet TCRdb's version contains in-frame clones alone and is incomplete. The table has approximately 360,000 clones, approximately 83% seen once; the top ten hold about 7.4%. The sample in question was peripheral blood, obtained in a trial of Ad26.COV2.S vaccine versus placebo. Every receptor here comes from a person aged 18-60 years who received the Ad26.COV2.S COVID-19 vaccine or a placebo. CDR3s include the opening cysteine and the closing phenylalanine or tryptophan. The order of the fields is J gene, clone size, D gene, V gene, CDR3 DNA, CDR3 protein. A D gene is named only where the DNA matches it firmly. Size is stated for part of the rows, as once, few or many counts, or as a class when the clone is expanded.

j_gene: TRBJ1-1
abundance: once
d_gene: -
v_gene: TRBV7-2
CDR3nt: TGTGCCAGCAGCTTAGCGGCGGGAGTGGGCACTGAAGCTTTCTTT
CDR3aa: CASSLAAGVGTEAFF

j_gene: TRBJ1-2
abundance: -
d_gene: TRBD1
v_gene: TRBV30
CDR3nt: TGTGCCTGGAGTGTACTTCTAGGACAGGGGCCTAGGGGCTATGGCTACACCTTC
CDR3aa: CAWSVLLGQGPRGYGYTF

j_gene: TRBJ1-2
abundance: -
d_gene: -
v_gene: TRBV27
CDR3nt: TGTGCCAGCAGCCGGGACGGCGTGAGCTATGGCTACACCTTC
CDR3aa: CASSRDGVSYGYTF

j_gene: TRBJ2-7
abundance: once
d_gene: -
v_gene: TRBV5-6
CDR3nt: TGTGCCAGCAGCTTTTCCTCCTACGAGCAGTACTTC
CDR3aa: CASSFSSYEQYF

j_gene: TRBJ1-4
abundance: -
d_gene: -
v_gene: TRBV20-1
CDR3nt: TGCAGTGCCCCTCGGGGTGAAAAACTGTTTTTT
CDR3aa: CSAPRGEKLFF

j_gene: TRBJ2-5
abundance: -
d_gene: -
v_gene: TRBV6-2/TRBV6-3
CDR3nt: TGTGCCAGCAGCCCTCTCTGGCGACTTCAAGAGACCCAGTACTTC
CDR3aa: CASSPLWRLQETQYF

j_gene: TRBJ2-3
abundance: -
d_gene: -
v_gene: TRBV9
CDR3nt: TGTGCCAGCAGCGTAGCCCACCCAGCAAGGGGTACGCAGTATTTT
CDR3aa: CASSVAHPARGTQYF

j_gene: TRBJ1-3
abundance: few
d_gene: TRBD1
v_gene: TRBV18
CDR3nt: TGTGCCAGCTCGAATCAGGGGGCGGCAGGAGGAAACACCATATATTTT
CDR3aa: CASSNQGAAGGNTIYF

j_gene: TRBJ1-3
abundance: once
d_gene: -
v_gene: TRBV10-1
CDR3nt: TGCGCCAGCAGTGAGGCCAGGGGTAGGGGAGGTGGAAACACCATATATTTT
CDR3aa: CASSEARGRGGGNTIYF

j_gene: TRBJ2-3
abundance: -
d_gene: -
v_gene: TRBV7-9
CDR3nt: TGTGCCCCGGAGGGGTTAGCAGATACGCAGTATTTT
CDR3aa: CAPEGLADTQYF

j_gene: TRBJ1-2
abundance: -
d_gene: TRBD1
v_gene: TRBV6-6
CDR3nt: TGTGCCAGCAGTCGCAGGGGGCTAGGAGGCTACACCTTC
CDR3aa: CASSRRGLGGYTF

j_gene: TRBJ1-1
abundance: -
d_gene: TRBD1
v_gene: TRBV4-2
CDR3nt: TGTGCCAGCAGCCAAGCAGGGGACAGCACTGAAGCTTTCTTT
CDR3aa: CASSQAGDSTEAFF

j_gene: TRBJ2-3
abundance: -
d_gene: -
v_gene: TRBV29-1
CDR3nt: TGCAGCACGAGGACAGGCACAGATACGCAGTATTTT
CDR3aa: CSTRTGTDTQYF

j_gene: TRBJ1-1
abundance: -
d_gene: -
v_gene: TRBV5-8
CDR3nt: TGTGCCAGCAGCTTGAGAGGGGCGGCGGGCACTGAAGCTTTCTTT
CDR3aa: CASSLRGAAGTEAFF

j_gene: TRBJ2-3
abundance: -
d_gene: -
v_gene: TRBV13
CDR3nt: TGTGCCAGCAGCTTAGAGATGGGGTCAGATACGCAGTATTTT
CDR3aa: CASSLEMGSDTQYF

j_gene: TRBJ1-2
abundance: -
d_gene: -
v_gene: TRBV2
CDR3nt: TGTGCCAGCAGTGACGCTTTTCTAAGGTCCCGGGGCCTTGGCTACACCTTC
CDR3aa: CASSDAFLRSRGLGYTF

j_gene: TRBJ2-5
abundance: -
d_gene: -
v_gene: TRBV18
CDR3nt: TGTGCCAGCTCACCACCCCGCTTAGCCCCCCATAGCACCGGGACCCAGTACTTC
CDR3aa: CASSPPRLAPHSTGTQYF

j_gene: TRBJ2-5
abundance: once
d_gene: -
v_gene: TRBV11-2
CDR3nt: TGTGCCAGCAGCCGTACGAATACGGTGGGGACCCAGTACTTC
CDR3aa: CASSRTNTVGTQYF

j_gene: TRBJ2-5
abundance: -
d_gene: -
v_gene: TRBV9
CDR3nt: TGTGCCAGCAGCATTGACAAACAAGAGACCCAGTACTTC
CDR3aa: CASSIDKQETQYF

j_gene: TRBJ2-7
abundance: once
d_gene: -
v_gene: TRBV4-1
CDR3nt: TGCGCCAGCAGCCACCGGGGCCAATCCTACGAGCAGTACTTC
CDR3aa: CASSHRGQSYEQYF

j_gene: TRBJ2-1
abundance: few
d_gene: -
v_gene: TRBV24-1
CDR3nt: TGTGCCACCAGTGAGGCAGGTCCCTACAATGAGCAGTTCTTC
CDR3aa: CATSEAGPYNEQFF

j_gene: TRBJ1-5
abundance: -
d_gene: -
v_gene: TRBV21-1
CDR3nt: TGTGCCAGCAGCAAAGGAAAGCCAGCAAATCAGCCCCAGCATTTT
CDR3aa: CASSKGKPANQPQHF

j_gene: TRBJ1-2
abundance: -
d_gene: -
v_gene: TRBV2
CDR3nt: TGTGCCAGCAGTGTGCAGGGTCTGGGAGTGGAAGGCTACACCTTC
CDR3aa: CASSVQGLGVEGYTF

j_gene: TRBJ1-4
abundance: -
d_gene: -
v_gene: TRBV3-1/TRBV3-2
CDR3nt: TGTGCCAGCAGCCGCCAACAGAGTGTAACTAATGAAAAACTGTTTTTT
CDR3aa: CASSRQQSVTNEKLFF

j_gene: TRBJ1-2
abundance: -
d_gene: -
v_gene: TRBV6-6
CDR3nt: TGTGCCAGCAGCTACCTGAAGGGAGGGCATGGCTACACCTTC
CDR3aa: CASSYLKGGHGYTF

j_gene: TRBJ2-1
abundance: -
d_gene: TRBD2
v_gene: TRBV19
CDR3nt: TGTGCCAGTAGTATACACCCTAGCGGGAGCGGATATGAGCAGTTCTTC
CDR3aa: CASSIHPSGSGYEQFF

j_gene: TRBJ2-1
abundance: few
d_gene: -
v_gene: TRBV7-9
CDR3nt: TGTGCCAGCAGCTTAGTTCCTCCCTACAATGAGCAGTTCTTC
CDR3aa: CASSLVPPYNEQFF

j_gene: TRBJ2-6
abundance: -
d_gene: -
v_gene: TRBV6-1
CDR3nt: TGTGCCAGCAGTGAATATGCGGGAAGAGGGGCCAACGTCCTGACTTTC
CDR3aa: CASSEYAGRGANVLTF

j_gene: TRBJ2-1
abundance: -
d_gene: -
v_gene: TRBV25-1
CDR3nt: TGTGCCAGCAGTGAACCGGGTTACAATGAGCAGTTCTTC
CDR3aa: CASSEPGYNEQFF

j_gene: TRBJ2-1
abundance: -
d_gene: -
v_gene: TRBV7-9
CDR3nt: TGTGCCAGCAGCCCCGACGAGCGGATTTACAATGAGCAGTTCTTC
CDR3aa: CASSPDERIYNEQFF

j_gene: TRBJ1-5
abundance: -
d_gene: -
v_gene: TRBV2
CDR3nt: TGTGCCAGCAAAGGGGGTGAATATCAGCCCCAGCATTTT
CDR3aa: CASKGGEYQPQHF

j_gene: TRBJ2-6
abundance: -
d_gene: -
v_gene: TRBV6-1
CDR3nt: TGTGCCAGCAGTGAGGAAGCAAGAAGTTTCTCTGGGGCCAACGTCCTGACTTTC
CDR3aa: CASSEEARSFSGANVLTF

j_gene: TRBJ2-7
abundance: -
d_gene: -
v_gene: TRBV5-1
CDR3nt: TGCGCCAGCAGCTTGGTAGGGTCAGCGGGTTACTCCTACGAGCAGTACTTC
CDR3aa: CASSLVGSAGYSYEQYF

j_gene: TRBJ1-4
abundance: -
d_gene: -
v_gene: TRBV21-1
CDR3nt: TGTGCCAGCAGCACTAATACAGGGGTACGCGAAAAACTGTTTTTT
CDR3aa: CASSTNTGVREKLFF

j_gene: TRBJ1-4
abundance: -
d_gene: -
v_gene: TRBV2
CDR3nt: TGTGCCAGCAGTGGAAGGAGGGGCGCTAATGAAAAACTGTTTTTT
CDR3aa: CASSGRRGANEKLFF